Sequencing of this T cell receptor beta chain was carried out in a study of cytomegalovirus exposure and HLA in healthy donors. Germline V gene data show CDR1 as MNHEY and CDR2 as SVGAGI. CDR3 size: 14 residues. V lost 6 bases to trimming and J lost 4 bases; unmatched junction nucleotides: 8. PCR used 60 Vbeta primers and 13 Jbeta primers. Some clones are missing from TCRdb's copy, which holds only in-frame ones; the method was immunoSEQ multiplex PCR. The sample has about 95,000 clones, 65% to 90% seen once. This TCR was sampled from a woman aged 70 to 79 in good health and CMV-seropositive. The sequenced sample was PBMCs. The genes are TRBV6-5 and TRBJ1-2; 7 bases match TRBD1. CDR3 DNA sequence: TGTGCCAGCAGCGCTTCGGGACAGATCTATGGCTACACCTTC. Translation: CASSASGQIYGYTF.